This T cell receptor (beta chain) was profiled in a study of T-cell memory formation after mild COVID-19. Study-level background: Clusters of TCRs were largely donor specific.

A word on this clonotype: The antigen is not known.

The CDR3 has 16 amino acids. With 3 bases removed from V and 0 bases from J, the gap between germline ends came to 12 bases. CDR1 is LNHDA and CDR2 is SQIVND in the germline V gene (reference sequence). A single record per CDR3 protein comes from TCRdb applying MiXCR to the 5' RACE reads. The repertoire holds some 110,000 distinct CDR3 sequences, about a sixth seen once, with 28% in the top ten. Regarding the study as a whole: Contracting CD8+ clones were enriched in EMRA, CD4+ mainly in CM and EM. There was a balanced CD4/CD8 profile in clones contracting day 15 to 85, and later expanders leaned CD4+. In pre-infection memory, a portion of responding clones appeared, which suggested that cross-reactive memory joined.

The TCR was taken from an adult woman who had mild COVID-19 (a few samples of this study predate the infection). Cell type and time point are not known. The chain couples TRBV19 to TRBJ2-1, with TRBD2 as a possible D gene (6 bases). Sequencing was performed on PBMCs or a T cell subset sorted from them (not recorded which). CDR3 amino acids: CASSIGAGSSYNEQFF. The CDR3, as DNA: TGTGCCAGTAGTATTGGGGCGGGAAGCTCCTACAATGAGCAGTTCTTC.